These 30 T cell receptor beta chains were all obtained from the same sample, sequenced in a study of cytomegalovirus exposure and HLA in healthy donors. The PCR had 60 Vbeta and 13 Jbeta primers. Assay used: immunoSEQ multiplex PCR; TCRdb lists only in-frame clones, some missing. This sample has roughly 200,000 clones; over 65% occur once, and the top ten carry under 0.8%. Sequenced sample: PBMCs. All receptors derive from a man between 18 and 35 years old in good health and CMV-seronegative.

In DNA form, the CDR3 reads TGTGCCTGGTCGGACAGGGCAAGGGAGCAGTACTTC. Amino acid sequence: CAWSDRAREQYF. The chain recombines TRBV30 with TRBJ2-7; 8 nucleotides agree with TRBD1. Germline trimming cut 5 bases from V and 7 bases from J; bases unmatched to any gene: 7. Germline CDR1 GTSNPN, CDR2 SVGIG (reference sequence). The CDR3 length is 12 residues.

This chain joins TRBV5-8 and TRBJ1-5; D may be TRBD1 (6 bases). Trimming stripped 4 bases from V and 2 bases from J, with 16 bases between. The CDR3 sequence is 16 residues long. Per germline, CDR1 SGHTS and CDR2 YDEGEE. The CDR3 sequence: CASSIRTVTGNQPQHF. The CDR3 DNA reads TGTGCCAGCAGCATACGGACAGTGACCGGCAATCAGCCCCAGCATTTT.

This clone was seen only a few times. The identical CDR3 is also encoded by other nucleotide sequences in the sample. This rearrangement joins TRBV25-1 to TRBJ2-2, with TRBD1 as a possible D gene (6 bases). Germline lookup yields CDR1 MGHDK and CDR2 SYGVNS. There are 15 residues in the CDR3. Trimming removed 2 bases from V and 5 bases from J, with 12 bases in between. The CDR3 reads CASSEPGRGTGELFF. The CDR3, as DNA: TGTGCCAGCAGTGAACCCGGCAGGGGTACCGGGGAGCTGTTTTTT.

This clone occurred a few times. The DNA for the CDR3 is TGTGCCTGGGCTGCCCAGGGGAGCGGCTACACCTTC. It codes for CAWAAQGSGYTF. This chain links TRBV30 with TRBJ1-2; possible D gene TRBD1, 6 bases. This CDR3 is built from 12 residues. Germline lookup yields CDR1 GTSNPN and CDR2 SVGIG (reference sequence). Trimming removed 5 bases at V and 8 bases at J, with 15 bases between.

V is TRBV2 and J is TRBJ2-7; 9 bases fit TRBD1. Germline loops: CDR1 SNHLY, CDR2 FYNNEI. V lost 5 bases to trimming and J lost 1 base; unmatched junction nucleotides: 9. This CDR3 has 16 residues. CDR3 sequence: CASSLVKGQGSYEQYF. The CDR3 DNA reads TGTGCCAGCAGTCTAGTTAAGGGACAGGGTTCCTACGAGCAGTACTTC.

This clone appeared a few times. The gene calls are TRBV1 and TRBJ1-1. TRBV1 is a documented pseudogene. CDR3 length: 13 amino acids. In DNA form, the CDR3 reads TGCACCAGCAGCCAAGTTTACGGGGTTGCGGCTTTCTTT. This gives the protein CTSSQVYGVAAFF.

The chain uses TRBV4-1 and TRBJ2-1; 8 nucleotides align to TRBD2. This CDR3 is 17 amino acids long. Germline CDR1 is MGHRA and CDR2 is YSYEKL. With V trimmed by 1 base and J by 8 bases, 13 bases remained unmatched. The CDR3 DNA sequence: TGCGCCAGCAGCCAAGGTGGTAGCGGGGCCCCATCCTATGAGCAGTTCTTC. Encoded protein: CASSQGGSGAPSYEQFF.

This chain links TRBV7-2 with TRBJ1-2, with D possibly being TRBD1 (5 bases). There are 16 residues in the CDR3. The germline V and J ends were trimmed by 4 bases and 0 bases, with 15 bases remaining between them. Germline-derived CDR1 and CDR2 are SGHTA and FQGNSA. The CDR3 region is CASSSTGGVANYGYTF. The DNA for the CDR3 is TGTGCCAGCAGCTCCACGGGGGGGGTAGCTAACTATGGCTACACCTTC.

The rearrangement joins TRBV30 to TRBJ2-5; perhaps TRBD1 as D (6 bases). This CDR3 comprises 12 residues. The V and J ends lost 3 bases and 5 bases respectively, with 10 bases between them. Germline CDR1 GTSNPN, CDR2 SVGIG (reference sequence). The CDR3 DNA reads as TGTGCCTGGAGGGGGGCTGGGGAGACCCAGTACTTC. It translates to CAWRGAGETQYF.

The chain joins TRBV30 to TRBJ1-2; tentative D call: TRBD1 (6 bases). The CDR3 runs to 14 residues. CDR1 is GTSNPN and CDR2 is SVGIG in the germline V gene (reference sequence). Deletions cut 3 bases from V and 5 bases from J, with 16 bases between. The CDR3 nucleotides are TGTGCCTGGAGACAGGGCCCCCCGCGGTATGGCTACACCTTC. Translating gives CAWRQGPPRYGYTF.

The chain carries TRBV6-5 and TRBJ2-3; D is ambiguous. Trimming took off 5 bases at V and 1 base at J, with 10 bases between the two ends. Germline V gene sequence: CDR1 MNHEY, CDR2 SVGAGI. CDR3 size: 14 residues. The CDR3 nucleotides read TGTGCCAGCAGTCGATCCCGAGGCACAGATACGCAGTATTTT. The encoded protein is CASSRSRGTDTQYF.

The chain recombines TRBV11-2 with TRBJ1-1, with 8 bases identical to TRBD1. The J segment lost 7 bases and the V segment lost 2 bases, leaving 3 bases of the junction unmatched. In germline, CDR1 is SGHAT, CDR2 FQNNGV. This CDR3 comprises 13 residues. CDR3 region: CASSLQGAFEAFF. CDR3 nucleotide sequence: TGTGCCAGCAGCTTACAGGGGGCGTTTGAAGCTTTCTTT.

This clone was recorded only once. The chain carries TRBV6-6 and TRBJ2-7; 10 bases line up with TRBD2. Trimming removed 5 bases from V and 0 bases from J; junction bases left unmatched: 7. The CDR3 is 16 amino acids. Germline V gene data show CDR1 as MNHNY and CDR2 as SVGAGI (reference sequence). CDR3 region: CASSALAGGNSYEQYF. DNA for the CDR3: TGTGCCAGCAGTGCCTTAGCGGGAGGAAACTCCTACGAGCAGTACTTC.

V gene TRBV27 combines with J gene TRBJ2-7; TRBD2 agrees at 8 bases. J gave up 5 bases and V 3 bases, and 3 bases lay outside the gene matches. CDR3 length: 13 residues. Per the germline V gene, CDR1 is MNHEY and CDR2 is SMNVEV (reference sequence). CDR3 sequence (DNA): TGTGCCAGCAGTTTCCGACTAGCGCACGAGCAGTACTTC. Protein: CASSFRLAHEQYF.

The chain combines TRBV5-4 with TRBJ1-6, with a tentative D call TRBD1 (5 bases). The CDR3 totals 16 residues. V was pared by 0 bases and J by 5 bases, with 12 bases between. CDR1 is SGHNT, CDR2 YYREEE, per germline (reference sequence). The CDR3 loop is CASSLGAGTDNSPLHF. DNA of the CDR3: TGTGCCAGCAGCTTGGGGGCCGGGACTGATAATTCACCCCTCCACTTT.

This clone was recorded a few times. This CDR3 reads CASSPRGDRPYNEQFF. In DNA form, the CDR3 reads TGTGCCAGCTCACCAAGGGGGGACAGGCCCTACAATGAGCAGTTCTTC. The chain joins TRBV18 to TRBJ2-1; 8 bases map to TRBD1. CDR3 length: 16 amino acids. J was trimmed by 2 bases and V by 2 bases; bases with no gene match: 5. Looked up from germline, CDR1 is KGHSH and CDR2 is LQKENI.

Here the CDR3 reads CASSQGTFLNTEAFF. As DNA, the CDR3 is TGCGCCAGCAGTCAAGGGACTTTCCTGAACACTGAAGCTTTCTTT. The chain joins TRBV5-1 to TRBJ1-1; D perhaps matches TRBD1 (5 bases). V was pared by 5 bases and J by 0 bases, with 14 bases between. The CDR3 is made up of 15 amino acids. CDR1 and CDR2 from the germline V gene are SGHRS and YFSETQ.

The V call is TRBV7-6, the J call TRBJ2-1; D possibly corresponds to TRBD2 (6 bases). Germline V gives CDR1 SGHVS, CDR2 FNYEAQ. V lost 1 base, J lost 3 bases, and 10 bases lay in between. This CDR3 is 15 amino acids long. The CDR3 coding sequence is TGTGCCAGCAGCTTAGGGCAGGGACTCTACAATGAGCAGTTCTTC. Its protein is CASSLGQGLYNEQFF.

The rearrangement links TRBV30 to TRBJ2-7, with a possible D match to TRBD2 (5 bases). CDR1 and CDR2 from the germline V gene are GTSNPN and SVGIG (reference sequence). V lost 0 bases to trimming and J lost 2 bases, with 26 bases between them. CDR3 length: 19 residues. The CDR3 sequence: CAWSVLRTGSVRAPYEQYF. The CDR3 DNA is TGTGCCTGGAGTGTACTTAGGACCGGTAGCGTACGAGCGCCCTACGAGCAGTACTTC.

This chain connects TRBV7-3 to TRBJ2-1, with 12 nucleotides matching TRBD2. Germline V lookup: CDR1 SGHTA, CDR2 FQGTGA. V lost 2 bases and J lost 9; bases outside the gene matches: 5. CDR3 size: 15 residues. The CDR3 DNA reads TGTGCCAGCAGCTTACGACTAGCGGGAGTCGGTGAGCAGTTCTTC. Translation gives CASSLRLAGVGEQFF.

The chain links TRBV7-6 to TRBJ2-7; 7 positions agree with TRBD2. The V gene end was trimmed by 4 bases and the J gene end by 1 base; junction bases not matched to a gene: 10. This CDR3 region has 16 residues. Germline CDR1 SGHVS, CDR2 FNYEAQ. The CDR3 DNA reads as TGTGCCAGCAGCTGGAGCAGCGGGACCCCATCCTACGAGCAGTACTTC. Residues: CASSWSSGTPSYEQYF.

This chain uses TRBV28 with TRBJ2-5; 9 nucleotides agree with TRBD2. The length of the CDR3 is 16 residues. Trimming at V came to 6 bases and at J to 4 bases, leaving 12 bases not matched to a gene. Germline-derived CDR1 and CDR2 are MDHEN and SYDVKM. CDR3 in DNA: TGTGCCAGCAGATCCGGGGTAGCGGGAGCGGGAGAGACCCAGTACTTC. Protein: CASRSGVAGAGETQYF.

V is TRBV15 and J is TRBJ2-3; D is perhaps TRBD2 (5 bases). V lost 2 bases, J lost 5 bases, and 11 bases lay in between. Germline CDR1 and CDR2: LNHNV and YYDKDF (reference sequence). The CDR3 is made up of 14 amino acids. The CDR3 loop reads CATSRTGFEDTQYF. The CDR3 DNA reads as TGTGCCACCAGCAGAACGGGGTTTGAAGATACGCAGTATTTT. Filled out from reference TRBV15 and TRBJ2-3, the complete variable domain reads DAMVIQNPRYQVTQFGKPVTLSCSQTLNHNVMYWYQQKSSQAPKLLFHYYDKDFNNEADTPDNFQSRRPNTSFCFLDIRSPGLGDTAMYLCATSRTGFEDTQYFGPGTRLTVL.

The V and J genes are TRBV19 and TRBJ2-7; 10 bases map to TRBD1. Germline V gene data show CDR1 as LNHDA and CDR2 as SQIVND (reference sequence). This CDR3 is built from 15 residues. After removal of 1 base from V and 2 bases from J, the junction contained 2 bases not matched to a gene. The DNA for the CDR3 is TGTGCCAGTAGTATAGGCGGGACAGGGGCCTACGAGCAGTACTTC. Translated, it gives CASSIGGTGAYEQYF. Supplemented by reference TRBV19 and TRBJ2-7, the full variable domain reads DGGITQSPKYLFRKEGQNVTLSCEQNLNHDAMYWYRQDPGQGLRLIYYSQIVNDFQKGDIAEGYSVSREKKESFPLTVTSAQKNPTAFYLCASSIGGTGAYEQYFGPGTRLTVT.

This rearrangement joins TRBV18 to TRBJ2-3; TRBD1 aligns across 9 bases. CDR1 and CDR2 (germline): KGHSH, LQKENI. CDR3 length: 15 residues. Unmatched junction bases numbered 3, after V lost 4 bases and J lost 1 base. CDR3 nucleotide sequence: TGTGCCAGCTCACGCGGACAGGGGCGCACAGATACGCAGTATTTT. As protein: CASSRGQGRTDTQYF.

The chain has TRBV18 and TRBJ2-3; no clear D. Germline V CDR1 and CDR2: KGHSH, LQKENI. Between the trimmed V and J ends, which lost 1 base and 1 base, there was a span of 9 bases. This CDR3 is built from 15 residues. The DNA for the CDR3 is TGTGCCAGCTCACCACGGGCTCAGGGCACAGATACGCAGTATTTT. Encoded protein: CASSPRAQGTDTQYF.

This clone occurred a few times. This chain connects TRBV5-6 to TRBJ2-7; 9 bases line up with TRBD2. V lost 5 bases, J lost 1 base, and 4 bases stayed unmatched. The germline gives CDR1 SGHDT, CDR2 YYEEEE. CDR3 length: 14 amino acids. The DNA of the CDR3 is TGTGCCAGCAGATGGGGACTAGCATCCTACGAGCAGTACTTC. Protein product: CASRWGLASYEQYF.

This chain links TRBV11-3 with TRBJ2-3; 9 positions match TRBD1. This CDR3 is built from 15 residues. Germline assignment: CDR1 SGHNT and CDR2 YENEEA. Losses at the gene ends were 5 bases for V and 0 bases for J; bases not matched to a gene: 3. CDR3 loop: CASSPGQGSTDTQYF. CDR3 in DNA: TGTGCCAGCAGCCCTGGACAGGGGAGCACAGATACGCAGTATTTT.

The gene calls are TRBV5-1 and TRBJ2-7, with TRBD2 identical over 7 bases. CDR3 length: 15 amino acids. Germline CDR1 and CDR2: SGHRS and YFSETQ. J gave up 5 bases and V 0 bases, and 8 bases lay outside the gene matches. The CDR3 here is CASSLGGSGLDEQYF. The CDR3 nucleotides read TGCGCCAGCAGCTTGGGCGGGAGCGGCCTTGACGAGCAGTACTTC.

DNA of the CDR3: TGTGCCAGCAGCGGCACTAGCGGAGACAATGAGCAGTTCTTC. Its translation is CASSGTSGDNEQFF. The chain recombines TRBV9 with TRBJ2-1; 8 bases align to TRBD2. The germline CDR1 and CDR2 sequences are SGDLS and YYNGEE. The CDR3 extends over 14 amino acids. V trimming: 3 bases; J trimming: 5 bases; junction bases outside the gene matches: 4.